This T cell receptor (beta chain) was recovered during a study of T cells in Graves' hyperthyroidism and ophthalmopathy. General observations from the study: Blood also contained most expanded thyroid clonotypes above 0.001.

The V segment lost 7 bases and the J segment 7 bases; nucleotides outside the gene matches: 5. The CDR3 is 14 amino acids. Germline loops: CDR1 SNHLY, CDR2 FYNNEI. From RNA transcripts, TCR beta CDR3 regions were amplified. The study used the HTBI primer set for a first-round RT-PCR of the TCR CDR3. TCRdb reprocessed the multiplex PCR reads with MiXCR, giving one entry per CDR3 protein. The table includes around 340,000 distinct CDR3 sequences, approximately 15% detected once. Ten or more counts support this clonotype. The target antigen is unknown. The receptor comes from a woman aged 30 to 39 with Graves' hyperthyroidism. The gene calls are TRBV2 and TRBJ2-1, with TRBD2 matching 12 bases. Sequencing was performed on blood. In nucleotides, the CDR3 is TGTGCCAGCACGCGACTAGCGGGAGCGAATGAGCAGTTCTTC. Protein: CASTRLAGANEQFF.